These 17 T cell receptor beta chains were all obtained from the same sample, sequenced in a study of blood T cells in healthy people across ages (dated by TCRdb to the mid-2010s). Library prep was done by 5' RACE. TCRdb lists the instrument as Illumina HiSeq 2500. The second PCR ran for roughly 7 to 11 cycles and used a J-beta primer mix along with a sample-barcoded 5' primer. In TCRdb, the public reads were trimmed at Q25 with fastp and aligned with MiXCR, with productive beta chains retained. Entries are consolidated by CDR3 protein sequence, retaining the most common genes and DNA. The sample profile shows about 1.4 million distinct CDR3 sequences; roughly 64% of them were found once. The top ten clones comprise 5% to 7% of the sample. The material sequenced was blood. The receptor source for this set is a man aged 18 to 30 in good health.

This clonotype has ten or more counts. The chain carries TRBV7-9 and TRBJ2-7, with 7 bases matching TRBD1. The V gene end was trimmed by 5 bases and the J gene end by 2 bases; junction bases not matched to a gene: 6. Looked up from germline, CDR1 is SEHNR and CDR2 is FQNEAQ (reference sequence). This CDR3 is 14 amino acids long. CDR3: CASSPRDSTYEQYF. Written as DNA, the CDR3 is TGTGCCAGCAGCCCCCGGGACAGCACCTACGAGCAGTACTTC. The full variable domain, completed using reference TRBV7-9 and TRBJ2-7, is DTGVSQNPRHKITKRGQNVTFRCDPISEHNRLYWYRQTLGQGPEFLTYFQNEAQLEKSRLLSDRFSAERPKGSFSTLEIQRTEQGDSAMYLCASSPRDSTYEQYFGPGTRLTVT.

The chain joins TRBV5-6 to TRBJ1-2, with D unresolved. The germline gives CDR1 SGHDT, CDR2 YYEEEE. The CDR3 extends over 14 amino acids. Trimming pared 3 bases from V and 2 bases from J, leaving 11 bases between. The CDR3 sequence is CASSWPAGNYGYTF. In DNA form, the CDR3 reads TGTGCCAGCAGCTGGCCCGCCGGGAACTATGGCTACACCTTC.

This rearrangement joins TRBV20-1 to TRBJ2-7; either TRBD1 or TRBD2 may fit D (6 bases each). Trimming cost V 6 bases and J 7 bases, with 13 bases left between them. CDR3 length equals 11 residues. The germline V gene encodes CDR1 DFQATT and CDR2 SNEGSKA (reference sequence). CDR3 loop: CSAMGGNEQYF. CDR3 DNA sequence: TGCAGTGCCATGGGGGGCAATGAGCAGTACTTC.

The CDR3 coding sequence is TGTACCGGCAGTTTACCGGGACAGGGAAATGGCTACACCTTC. It yields the protein CTGSLPGQGNGYTF. The chain couples TRBV28 to TRBJ1-2; 9 bases are a match to TRBD1. This CDR3 has 14 amino acids. Germline CDR1 and CDR2: MDHEN and SYDVKM.

This chain connects TRBV7-9 to TRBJ2-1; D unclear. Germline V CDR1 and CDR2: SEHNR, FQNEAQ (reference sequence). The CDR3 runs to 17 residues. The V end lost 5 bases, the J end lost 0 bases, and 17 bases lay between the germline ends. CDR3 region: CASSPRRTHSSYNEQFF. CDR3 coding DNA: TGTGCCAGCAGCCCCCGACGGACGCATAGCTCCTACAATGAGCAGTTCTTC.

V and J are TRBV29-1 and TRBJ2-7; 7 positions agree with TRBD1. From germline, CDR1 is SQVTM and CDR2 ANQGSEA. V was pared by 6 bases and J by 5 bases, with 7 bases of the junction left unmatched. This CDR3 is built from 12 residues. CDR3 DNA sequence: TGCAGCGTCCGGTTTGACAGGGACGAGCAGTACTTC. It translates to CSVRFDRDEQYF.

The CDR3, as DNA: TGTGCCATCAGTGAGATCTCCTACGAGCAGTACTTC. It specifies CAISEISYEQYF. V usage is TRBV10-3 and J usage is TRBJ2-7; no firm D call. This CDR3 has 12 amino acids. CDR1 and CDR2 (germline): ENHRY, SYGVKD. Deletions cut 2 bases from V and 0 bases from J, with 2 bases between.

The chain has TRBV5-4 and TRBJ2-7, with unresolved D. The V end lost 2 bases, the J end lost 2 bases, and 14 bases lay between the germline ends. The CDR3 spans 15 residues. Looked up from germline, CDR1 is SGHNT and CDR2 is YYREEE (reference sequence). The CDR3 nucleotides read TGTGCCAGCAGCTTCGACACACGACTCGCCTACGAGCAGTACTTC. This sequence encodes CASSFDTRLAYEQYF.

For the CDR3, the DNA is TGTGCCAGCAGTCTAGAGGGGGGGAACACCGGGGAGCTGTTTTTT. The encoded protein is CASSLEGGNTGELFF. The V call is TRBV6-4, the J call TRBJ2-2, with D perhaps being TRBD1 or TRBD2 (6 bases each). The CDR3 spans 15 residues. The germline V gene encodes CDR1 MRHNA and CDR2 SNTAGT. The V gene lost 5 bases and the J gene lost 1 base, with 11 bases spanning the gap.

The rearrangement uses TRBV15 and TRBJ2-5; 8 nucleotides align to TRBD1. With 3 bases clipped from V and 1 base from J, the junction kept 7 bases outside the gene matches. Germline V gene lookup returns CDR1 LNHNV and CDR2 YYDKDF (reference sequence). The CDR3 runs to 16 residues. As DNA, the CDR3 is TGTGCCACCAGCAGGAGGACAGGGAATCCCCAAGAGACCCAGTACTTC. Residues: CATSRRTGNPQETQYF. The variable domain in full, with the rest retrieved from reference TRBV15 and TRBJ2-5, is DAMVIQNPRYQVTQFGKPVTLSCSQTLNHNVMYWYQQKSSQAPKLLFHYYDKDFNNEADTPDNFQSRRPNTSFCFLDIRSPGLGDTAMYLCATSRRTGNPQETQYFGPGTRLLVL.

This rearrangement joins TRBV6-2 or TRBV6-3 to TRBJ1-1; D unresolved. V was cut by 2 bases and J by 3 bases, with 13 bases left in between. The CDR3 runs to 15 residues. The germline V gene has CDR1 MNHEY and CDR2 SVGEGT. The CDR3 is CASSYPTSLDTEAFF. CDR3 in DNA: TGTGCCAGCAGTTACCCGACTAGTTTGGACACTGAAGCTTTCTTT.

This clonotype showed up just once. The chain is built from TRBV5-1 and TRBJ2-2, with TRBD1 as a possible D gene (6 bases). Trimming took 0 bases from V and 4 from J, leaving 13 bases between them. CDR3 length: 16 residues. Germline CDR1 is SGHRS and CDR2 is YFSETQ. The CDR3 is CASSLGQGTITGELFF. CDR3 DNA sequence: TGCGCCAGCAGCTTGGGCCAGGGGACGATCACCGGGGAGCTGTTTTTT.

In its sample, this clonotype was seen a few times. This chain uses TRBV4-3 with TRBJ1-2, with D unclear. V lost 3 bases and J 4 bases, leaving 9 bases between the germline ends. Germline CDR1 is LGHNA and CDR2 is YSLEER. This CDR3 is 13 amino acids long. CDR3 sequence (DNA): TGCGCCAGCAGCCAGCCTTCGGGCTATGGCTACACCTTC. It codes for CASSQPSGYGYTF.

This clonotype was seen only once. The J gene is TRBJ2-4, the V gene TRBV11-2, with 8 positions matching TRBD1. The germline V gene encodes CDR1 SGHAT and CDR2 FQNNGV. V was clipped by 5 bases and J by 8 bases; unmatched bases: 11. This CDR3 spans 15 amino acids. The CDR3 bases are TGTGCCAGCAGCACCCCGACAGGGGTGGCGTACATTCAGTACTTC. This gives the protein CASSTPTGVAYIQYF.

This clonotype was picked up a small number of times. This chain links TRBV7-6 with TRBJ2-7, with no clear D. V shed 0 bases and J shed 2 bases, with 8 bases lying between them. This CDR3 has 14 amino acids. From germline, CDR1 is SGHVS and CDR2 FNYEAQ. The CDR3 loop reads CASSLAQFPYEQYF. In nucleotides, the CDR3 is TGTGCCAGCAGCTTAGCGCAGTTCCCCTACGAGCAGTACTTC.

This clonotype showed up just a few times. The chain couples TRBV7-9 to TRBJ1-4; 7 bases map to TRBD1. This CDR3 has 15 residues. J was trimmed by 4 bases and V by 5 bases; bases with no gene match: 7. CDR1 and CDR2 from the germline V gene are SEHNR and FQNEAQ (reference sequence). The DNA of the CDR3 is TGTGCCAGCAGCACCGGGACAGCGATTAATGAAAAACTGTTTTTT. Translated: CASSTGTAINEKLFF.

V usage is TRBV4-1 and J usage is TRBJ2-1, with D possibly matching TRBD1 (6 bases). The CDR3 runs 14 residues. Trimming left V 3 bases short and J 8 bases short, with 14 bases between. CDR1 and CDR2 from the germline V gene are MGHRA and YSYEKL. CDR3 region: CASSQTTGFDEQFF. CDR3 nucleotides: TGCGCCAGCAGCCAGACTACAGGGTTCGATGAGCAGTTCTTC.